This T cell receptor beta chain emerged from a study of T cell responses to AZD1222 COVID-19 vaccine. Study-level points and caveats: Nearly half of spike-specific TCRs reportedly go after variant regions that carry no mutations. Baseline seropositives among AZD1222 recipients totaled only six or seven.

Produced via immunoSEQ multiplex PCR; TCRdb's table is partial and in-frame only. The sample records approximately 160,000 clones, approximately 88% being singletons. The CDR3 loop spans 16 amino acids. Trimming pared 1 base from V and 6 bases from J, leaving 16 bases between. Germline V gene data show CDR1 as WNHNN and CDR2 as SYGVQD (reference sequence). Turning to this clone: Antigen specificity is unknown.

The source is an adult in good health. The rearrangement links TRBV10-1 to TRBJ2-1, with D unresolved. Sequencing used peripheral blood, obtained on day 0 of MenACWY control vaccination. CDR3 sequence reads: CASSEFVWIGRNEQFF. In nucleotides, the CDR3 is TGCGCCAGCAGTGAGTTCGTTTGGATAGGCCGCAATGAGCAGTTCTTC.